The sequence of this T cell receptor beta chain was determined in a study of beta chain features in type 1 diabetes. The overall study: Similarity in age, gender and cell yields was seen between patients and healthy donors.

V trimming: 5 bases; J trimming: 1 base; junction bases outside the gene matches: 4. The CDR3 spans 14 residues. Looked up from germline, CDR1 is SEHNR and CDR2 is FQNEAQ (reference sequence). Regarding the study as a whole: Moderate but significant shortening of TCRB CDR3s was recorded in all four CD4+ subsets from Type 1 diabetes patients.

The study reverse transcribed the entire isolated RNA, so it sequenced expressed TCRB transcripts. TCRdb's copy holds only in-frame clones and misses some; the assay was immunoSEQ multiplex PCR. The sample has approximately 270,000 clones; roughly an eighth are singletons. Turning to this clone: The target antigen is unknown.

The chain has TRBV7-9 and TRBJ1-2; TRBD1 agrees at 7 bases. This sequence was found in a man aged 25-40 years with type 1 diabetes. Sequencing input: naive CD4+ T cells from blood. The CDR3 nucleotides read TGTGCCAGCAGCCGGGACAGCTATAACTATGGCTACACCTTC. Translation gives CASSRDSYNYGYTF.